The 10 T cell receptor beta chains given below trace back to one sample, sequenced in a study of blood T cell repertoires in COVID-19. Using immunoSEQ multiplex PCR, the repertoire was profiled, and TCRdb retains in-frame clones only, with some absent. Among roughly 190,000 clones, around 94% were seen once, and the ten largest hold around 0.8%. Sequencing was carried out using peripheral blood. These receptors originate from a man in his thirties or forties with COVID-19, enrolled during active disease.

The gene calls are TRBV7-2 and TRBJ1-6; tentatively, D is TRBD1 (6 bases). The CDR3 is made up of 15 amino acids. Trimming took off 1 base at V and 8 bases at J, with 12 bases between the two ends. Germline CDR1 is SGHTA and CDR2 is FQGNSA. CDR3 residues: CASSLETGLYSPLHF. DNA of the CDR3: TGTGCCAGCAGCTTAGAGACAGGTCTTTATTCACCCCTCCACTTT.

As concerns this clone: The same CDR3 is also encoded by other DNA sequences in this sample. The chain employs TRBV20-1 and TRBJ1-2, with unresolved D. The CDR3 totals 10 residues. Germline values: CDR1 DFQATT, CDR2 SNEGSKA (reference sequence). V dropped 4 bases and J dropped 8 bases, with 8 bases sitting between them. The DNA for the CDR3 is TGCAGTGCTACACCGGGGGGCTACACCTTC. Translated, it gives CSATPGGYTF.

The chain has TRBV5-6 and TRBJ1-2; D is unclear. The CDR3 runs 14 residues. CDR1 is SGHDT, CDR2 YYEEEE, per germline. The ends were cut back, 2 bases at V and 2 bases at J, with 10 bases in the middle. This CDR3 is CASSFNPENYGYTF. CDR3 bases: TGTGCCAGCAGCTTCAACCCGGAGAACTATGGCTACACCTTC.

DNA for the CDR3: TGCGCCAGCAGCCCACTAACACTTAACTATGGCTACACCTTC. As protein: CASSPLTLNYGYTF. The chain joins TRBV4-1 to TRBJ1-2, with D unresolved. Trimming pared 4 bases from V and 1 base from J, leaving 10 bases between. Germline V gene lookup returns CDR1 MGHRA and CDR2 YSYEKL. This CDR3 spans 14 amino acids.

V usage is TRBV6-5 and J usage is TRBJ1-2; D gene unclear. Germline-derived CDR1 and CDR2 are MNHEY and SVGAGI. V lost 8 bases, J lost 8 bases, and 15 bases lay in between. The CDR3 totals 12 residues. The CDR3 nucleotides read TGTGCCAGCGGGCGTTTCGGTGAAGGCTACACCTTC. It yields the protein CASGRFGEGYTF.

This chain connects TRBV3-1 (or the pseudogene TRBV3-2) to TRBJ1-3; maybe TRBD1 (5 bases). Germline CDR1 reads LGHDT; CDR2 reads YNNKEL (reference sequence). This CDR3 is built from 16 residues. V was pared by 0 bases and J by 0 bases, with 9 bases between. The CDR3 DNA follows: TGTGCCAGCAGCCAAGATCGGGGGAGCTCTGGAAACACCATATATTTT. It yields the protein CASSQDRGSSGNTIYF.

The table lists this clone with a few counts. The chain couples TRBV18 to TRBJ2-7, with 7 bases matching TRBD1. There are 15 residues in the CDR3. From germline, CDR1 is KGHSH and CDR2 LQKENI. After removal of 3 bases from V and 1 base from J, the junction contained 6 bases not matched to a gene. CDR3: CASSPSQGTSYEQYF. CDR3 bases: TGTGCCAGCTCACCGTCACAGGGGACATCCTACGAGCAGTACTTC.

The genes are TRBV3-1 (or the pseudogene TRBV3-2) and TRBJ2-3; weak D call: TRBD1 (5 bases). V lost 1 base and J 5 bases, leaving 13 bases between the germline ends. Germline CDR1 reads LGHDT; CDR2 reads YNNKEL (reference sequence). The CDR3 sequence is 15 residues long. Here the CDR3 DNA reads TGTGCCAGCAGCCAAGTTCTACATCAGGGAGATACGCAGTATTTT. This translates into CASSQVLHQGDTQYF.

The chain recombines TRBV7-3 with TRBJ2-7; the D gene is possibly TRBD1 (7 bases). The CDR3 sequence is 12 residues long. Germline V lookup: CDR1 SGHTA, CDR2 FQGTGA. V shed 11 bases and J shed 2 bases, with 13 bases lying between them. The DNA for the CDR3 is TGTGCCTCAGGGGGGTCTCCCTACGAGCAGTACTTC. Its protein is CASGGSPYEQYF.

The chain has TRBV6-5 and TRBJ1-3; D is possibly TRBD1 (5 bases). From germline, CDR1 is MNHEY and CDR2 SVGAGI. Trimming took off 6 bases at V and 1 base at J, with 13 bases between the two ends. This CDR3 comprises 15 residues. The CDR3 loop reads CASSPPGTSGNTIYF. The CDR3 DNA sequence: TGTGCCAGCAGCCCGCCAGGGACTTCTGGAAACACCATATATTTT.